Shown below are 9 T cell receptor beta chains from a single sample sequenced in a study of spatial heterogeneity in lung cancer. One entry per CDR3 protein results from TCRdb running MiXCR on the 5' RACE reads. The table records around 11,000 distinct CDR3 sequences, roughly 3.8% of them present only once. Described time point: sample taken at primary tumor resection. Whole RNA, isolated from tumor, nontumor lung or frozen PBMC, was sequenced without prior sorting. Here the sequenced sample was normal lung tissue next to the tumor, taken at surgery. The receptors derive from a male donor with early-stage non-small cell lung cancer.

This clonotype was seen at least ten times. The rearrangement uses TRBV28 and TRBJ2-7; D is possibly TRBD2 (5 bases). The germline V gene encodes CDR1 MDHEN and CDR2 SYDVKM. This CDR3 has 14 amino acids. Between the trimmed V and J ends, which lost 8 bases and 1 base, there was a span of 15 bases. This CDR3 reads CASAEGLRSYEQYF. The CDR3 DNA follows: TGTGCCAGCGCAGAGGGCCTCAGGTCCTACGAGCAGTACTTC.

The sample holds many counts of this clonotype. The V call is TRBV20-1, the J call TRBJ2-1; D not certain. CDR3 size: 15 residues. Germline CDR1 is DFQATT and CDR2 is SNEGSKA (reference sequence). Trimming removed 6 bases from V and 0 bases from J, with 15 bases in between. The CDR3 sequence is CSALDELSSYNEQFF. The CDR3 nucleotides are TGCAGTGCCCTTGACGAACTAAGCTCCTACAATGAGCAGTTCTTC.

This clonotype is judged medium-sized (0.01 to 0.1%). The rearrangement uses TRBV27 and TRBJ2-1; TRBD2 matches at 10 bases. V dropped 3 bases and J dropped 7; count of bases not matched to a gene: 6. The CDR3 has 15 amino acids. Germline V gene lookup returns CDR1 MNHEY and CDR2 SMNVEV (reference sequence). CDR3 in amino acids: CASSFTAGGVNEQFF. In DNA form, the CDR3 reads TGTGCCAGCAGTTTCACAGCGGGAGGGGTTAATGAGCAGTTCTTC.

This clonotype was seen repeatedly, ten times or more. The chain links TRBV27 to TRBJ2-1; D remains ambiguous. The V gene lost 7 bases and the J gene lost 3 bases, with 16 bases spanning the gap. Germline V gene lookup returns CDR1 MNHEY and CDR2 SMNVEV (reference sequence). The CDR3 contains 15 residues. The CDR3 sequence: CASIRTGGYYNEQFF. CDR3 nucleotide sequence: TGTGCCAGCATTCGAACTGGCGGATACTACAATGAGCAGTTCTTC.

This clonotype has a count of ten or more. The chain is built from TRBV6-6 and TRBJ1-5; D perhaps matches TRBD1 (6 bases). Germline values: CDR1 MNHNY, CDR2 SVGAGI (reference sequence). The CDR3 sequence is 15 residues long. The V and J ends lost 9 bases and 7 bases respectively, with 22 bases between them. The CDR3 region is CASCRNYQGTQPQHF. CDR3 DNA: TGTGCCAGTTGCCGCAACTATCAGGGGACGCAGCCCCAGCATTTT.

This clonotype was picked up many times. V and J are TRBV6-5 and TRBJ2-1; the match to TRBD2 covers 8 bases. J was trimmed by 5 bases and V by 2 bases; bases with no gene match: 5. This CDR3 is 15 amino acids long. Germline V CDR1 and CDR2: MNHEY, SVGAGI. The CDR3 is CASSYGRGGHNEQFF. The CDR3 bases are TGTGCCAGCAGTTACGGGCGCGGGGGGCACAATGAGCAGTTCTTC.

This clonotype was counted at least ten times. The chain links TRBV29-1 to TRBJ1-2, with 11 bases matching TRBD1. The CDR3 length is 13 residues. V lost 6 bases to trimming and J lost 6 bases; unmatched junction nucleotides: 6. Per germline, CDR1 SQVTM and CDR2 ANQGSEA. CDR3 amino acids: CSVTDRGPNGYTF. As DNA, the CDR3 is TGCAGCGTCACGGACAGGGGGCCAAATGGCTACACCTTC.

This clonotype came up many times. The chain is built from TRBV12-3 or TRBV12-4 and TRBJ2-2, with TRBD2 matching 8 bases. After removal of 5 bases from V and 1 base from J, the junction contained 6 bases not matched to a gene. This CDR3 has 16 amino acids. The DNA of the CDR3 is TGTGCCAGCAGTCCCCTTCGGGGGGGGAACACCGGGGAGCTGTTTTTT. It encodes CASSPLRGGNTGELFF.

In its sample, this clonotype was seen many times. The gene calls are TRBV9 and TRBJ2-2, with D hard to call. CDR3 length equals 14 residues. CDR1 SGDLS and CDR2 YYNGEE come from the germline V gene. V lost 4 bases to trimming and J lost 6 bases, with 13 bases between them. The chain's CDR3 is CASSSDHRPGELFF. CDR3 nucleotide sequence: TGTGCCAGCAGCTCCGACCACCGGCCCGGGGAGCTGTTTTTT.